The clone carrying this T cell receptor (beta chain) was seen a handful of times. What it recognizes is unknown. This entry comes from a study of early T cells in non-severe SARS-CoV-2 infection. Looking at the study overall: The authors sequenced bulk RNA from unsorted whole blood, leaving chains unpaired. Notes on the study in general: Using VDJdb, the matching emphasized anti-spike CD8 responses while missing private and CD4 specificities.

cDNA molecules, individually, were tagged with unique molecular identifiers. TCRdb recomputed calls from the 5' RACE reads with MiXCR, one row per CDR3 protein. The table has more than 70,000 distinct CDR3 sequences, 12% to 15% seen once. The V and J ends lost 3 bases and 3 bases respectively, with 12 bases between them. Looked up from germline, CDR1 is SGHAT and CDR2 is FQNNGV. The CDR3 spans 14 residues. This sequence joins TRBV11-2 and TRBJ2-7; no definite D call. The sequence derives from an adult who was a healthcare worker with PCR-confirmed SARS-CoV-2 infection or an uninfected control (not recorded which). Sequenced sample: whole blood. The CDR3 sequence is CASSFGTHGYEQYF. The DNA of the CDR3 is TGTGCCAGCAGCTTCGGAACGCATGGCTACGAGCAGTACTTC.